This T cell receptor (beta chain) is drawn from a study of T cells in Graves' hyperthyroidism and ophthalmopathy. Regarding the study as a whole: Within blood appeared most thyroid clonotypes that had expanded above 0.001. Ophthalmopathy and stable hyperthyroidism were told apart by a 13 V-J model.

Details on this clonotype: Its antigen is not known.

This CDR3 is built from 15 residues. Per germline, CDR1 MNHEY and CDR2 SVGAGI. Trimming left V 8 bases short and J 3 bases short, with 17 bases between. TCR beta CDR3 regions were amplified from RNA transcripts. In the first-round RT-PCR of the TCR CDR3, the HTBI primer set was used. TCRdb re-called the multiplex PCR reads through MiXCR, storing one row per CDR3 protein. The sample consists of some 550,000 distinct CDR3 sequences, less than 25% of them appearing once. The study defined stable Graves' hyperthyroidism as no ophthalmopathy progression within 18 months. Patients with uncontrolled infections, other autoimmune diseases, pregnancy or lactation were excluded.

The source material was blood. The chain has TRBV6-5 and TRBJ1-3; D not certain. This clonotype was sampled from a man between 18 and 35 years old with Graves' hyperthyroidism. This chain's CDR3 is CASEFESLGGNTIYF. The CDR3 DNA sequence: TGTGCCAGCGAGTTCGAGTCCCTCGGTGGAAACACCATATATTTT.